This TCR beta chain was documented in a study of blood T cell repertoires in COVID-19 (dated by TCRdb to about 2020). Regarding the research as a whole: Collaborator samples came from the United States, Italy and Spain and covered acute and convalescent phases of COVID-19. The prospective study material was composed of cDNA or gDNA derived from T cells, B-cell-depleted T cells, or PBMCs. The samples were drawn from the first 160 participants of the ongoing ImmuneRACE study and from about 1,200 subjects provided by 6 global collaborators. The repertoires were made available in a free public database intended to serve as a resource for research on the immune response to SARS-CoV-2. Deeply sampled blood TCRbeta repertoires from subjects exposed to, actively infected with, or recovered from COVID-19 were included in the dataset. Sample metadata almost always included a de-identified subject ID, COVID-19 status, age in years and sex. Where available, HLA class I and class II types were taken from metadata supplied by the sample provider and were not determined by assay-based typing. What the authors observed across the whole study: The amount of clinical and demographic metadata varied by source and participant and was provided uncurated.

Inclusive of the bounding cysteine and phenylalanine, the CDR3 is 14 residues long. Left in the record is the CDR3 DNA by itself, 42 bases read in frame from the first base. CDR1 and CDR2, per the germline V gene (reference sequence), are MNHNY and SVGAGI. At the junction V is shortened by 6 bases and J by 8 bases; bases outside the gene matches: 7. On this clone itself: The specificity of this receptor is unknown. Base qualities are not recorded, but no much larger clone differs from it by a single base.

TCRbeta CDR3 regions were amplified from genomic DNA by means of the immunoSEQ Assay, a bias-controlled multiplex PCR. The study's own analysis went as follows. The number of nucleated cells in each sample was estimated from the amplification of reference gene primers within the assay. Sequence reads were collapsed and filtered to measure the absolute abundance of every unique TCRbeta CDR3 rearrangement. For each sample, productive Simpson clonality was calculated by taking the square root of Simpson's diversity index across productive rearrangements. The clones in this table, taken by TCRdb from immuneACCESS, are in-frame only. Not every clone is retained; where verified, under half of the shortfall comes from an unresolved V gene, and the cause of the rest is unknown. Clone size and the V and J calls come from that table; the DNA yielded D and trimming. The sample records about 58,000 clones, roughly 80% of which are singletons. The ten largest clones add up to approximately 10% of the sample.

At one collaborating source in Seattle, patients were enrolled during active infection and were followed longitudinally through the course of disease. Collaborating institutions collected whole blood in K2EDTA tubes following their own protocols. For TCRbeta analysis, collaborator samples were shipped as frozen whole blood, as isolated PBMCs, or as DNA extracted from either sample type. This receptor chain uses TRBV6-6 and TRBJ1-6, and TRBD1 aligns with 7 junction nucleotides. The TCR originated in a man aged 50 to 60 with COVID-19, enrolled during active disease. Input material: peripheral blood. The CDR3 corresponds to CASRPNRGDSPLHF. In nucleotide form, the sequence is TGTGCCAGCAGACCCAACAGGGGTGATTCACCCCTCCACTTT.